Below are 15 T cell receptor beta chains sequenced from a single sample in a study of blood T cells in healthy people across ages. Together with a sample-barcoded 5' primer, a J-beta primer mix was included in a second PCR lasting about 7 to 12 cycles. TCRdb independently ran MiXCR on the 5' RACE reads; one entry per CDR3 protein. The sample has 790,000 or so distinct CDR3 sequences; roughly three fifths are singletons. Sequenced material: blood. These receptors came from a man aged 35 to 55 in good health.

The chain joins TRBV7-9 to TRBJ2-5; D unclear. This CDR3 contains 15 residues. CDR1 and CDR2 (germline): SEHNR, FQNEAQ (reference sequence). The V and J ends lost 1 base and 1 base respectively, with 10 bases between them. Written as DNA, the CDR3 is TGTGCCAGCAGCTTAGGTCCAGAATTCCAAGAGACCCAGTACTTC. It specifies CASSLGPEFQETQYF.

This rearrangement joins TRBV5-1 to TRBJ2-7; D might be TRBD2 (6 bases). The V end was cut by 0 bases, the J end by 1 base, with 14 bases between. CDR3 length equals 16 residues. Germline values: CDR1 SGHRS, CDR2 YFSETQ. CDR3 in DNA: TGCGCCAGCAGCTTGGGAGCGACTAGAATATCCTACGAGCAGTACTTC. Protein: CASSLGATRISYEQYF.

The chain couples TRBV4-3 to TRBJ2-7; D remains unclear. Trimming pared 0 bases from V and 1 base from J, leaving 10 bases between. Germline V gives CDR1 LGHNA, CDR2 YSLEER. This CDR3 has 15 amino acids. The CDR3 reads CASSQEGVSSYEQYF. The CDR3 bases are TGCGCCAGCAGCCAAGAGGGCGTGAGTTCCTACGAGCAGTACTTC.

The rearrangement joins TRBV20-1 to TRBJ2-1; D uncertain. The length of the CDR3 is 11 residues. V was shortened by 6 bases and J by 12 bases, with 15 bases between the two germline ends. Germline-derived CDR1 and CDR2 are DFQATT and SNEGSKA (reference sequence). CDR3: CSAKSMSAQFF. DNA of the CDR3: TGCAGTGCCAAATCCATGAGTGCGCAGTTCTTC.

The J gene is TRBJ2-4, the V gene TRBV11-1; D gene ambiguous. TRBJ2-5 explains the end of the DNA better; the J call may be wrong. The CDR3 is 12 amino acids. CDR1 is SGHAT, CDR2 FQDESV, per germline (reference sequence). CDR3 loop: CASSLDSWTQYF. The CDR3 nucleotides read TGTGCCAGCAGCTTAGACTCTTGGACCCAGTACTTC.

This clonotype has just a few counts. J is TRBJ1-2 and V is TRBV25-1; maybe TRBD1 (5 bases). Germline V gene data show CDR1 as MGHDK and CDR2 as SYGVNS. V lost 8 bases, J lost 5 bases, and 9 bases lay in between. The CDR3 sequence is 11 residues long. CDR3 DNA sequence: TGTGCCAGCGGGAGGGGTTATGGCTACACCTTC. It yields the protein CASGRGYGYTF.

The rearrangement joins TRBV6-5 to TRBJ1-2, with a possible D match to TRBD1 (5 bases). This CDR3 spans 15 amino acids. Trimming removed 0 bases from V and 6 bases from J, with 14 bases in between. Germline CDR1 is MNHEY and CDR2 is SVGAGI. This CDR3 reads CASSYSFGQGDGYTF. The CDR3 DNA reads as TGTGCCAGCAGTTACTCGTTCGGCCAGGGTGATGGCTACACCTTC.

This clonotype was seen only a few times. This chain connects TRBV3-1 to TRBJ2-1, with a weak D call TRBD2 (6 bases). Germline V gives CDR1 LGHDT, CDR2 YNNKEL (reference sequence). The V and J ends lost 4 bases and 1 base respectively, with 17 bases between them. The CDR3 length is 17 residues. CDR3 DNA: TGTGCCAGCAGCCTAAGAGGCGGGAAGTGGTCCTACAATGAGCAGTTCTTC. Its translation: CASSLRGGKWSYNEQFF.

This rearrangement joins TRBV19 to TRBJ2-4; D possibly uses TRBD1 or TRBD2 (6 bases each). The J call is doubtful: the DNA matches TRBJ2-7 better. There are 13 residues in the CDR3. Germline loops: CDR1 LNHDA, CDR2 SQIVND (reference sequence). CDR3 nucleotide sequence: TGTGCCAGTAGTATTCCGGGGGCGTACGAGCAGTACTTC. It codes for CASSIPGAYEQYF.

The chain employs TRBV7-3 and TRBJ2-3; 7 bases are a match to TRBD2. The CDR3 is 15 residues long. V was pared by 5 bases and J by 1 base, with 6 bases of the junction left unmatched. Germline CDR1 reads SGHTA; CDR2 reads FQGTGA. The CDR3 DNA reads as TGTGCCAGCAGCGACAAACGGGGGGGCACAGATACGCAGTATTTT. This codes for CASSDKRGGTDTQYF. The variable domain in full, completed from reference TRBV7-3 and TRBJ2-3, reads GAGVSQTPSNKVTEKGKYVELRCDPISGHTALYWYRQSLGQGPEFLIYFQGTGAADDSGLPNDRFFAVRPEGSVSTLKIQRTERGDSAVYLCASSDKRGGTDTQYFGPGTRLTVL.

This clonotype was seen repeatedly, ten times or more. The chain couples TRBV29-1 to TRBJ2-7, with TRBD2 matching 13 bases. The CDR3 is 13 amino acids. Germline V CDR1 and CDR2: SQVTM, ANQGSEA. The ends lost 7 bases at V and 6 bases at J; junction bases unmatched: 6. The CDR3 DNA reads as TGCAGCGCCAGGACTAGCGGGAGTGGCGAGCAGTACTTC. Protein: CSARTSGSGEQYF.

The V and J genes are TRBV7-6 and TRBJ2-1, with TRBD1 matching 12 bases. The CDR3 covers 18 residues. Per germline, CDR1 SGHVS and CDR2 FNYEAQ. V trimming: 6 bases; J trimming: 8 bases; junction bases outside the gene matches: 17. The CDR3, as DNA: TGTGCCAGCAGTAATTATCTGGGCGGGACAGGGGGCATACATGAGCAGTTCTTC. Protein: CASSNYLGGTGGIHEQFF.

This rearrangement joins TRBV19 to TRBJ1-5, with a weak D call TRBD1 (5 bases). Trimming pared 3 bases from V and 9 bases from J, leaving 18 bases between. CDR3 length equals 15 residues. CDR1 LNHDA and CDR2 SQIVND come from the germline V gene (reference sequence). CDR3 DNA: TGTGCCAGTAGTATCGTCCAGGGAGCAGATCGGCCCCAGCATTTT. Translation: CASSIVQGADRPQHF.

The V gene is TRBV3-1, the J gene TRBJ2-1; D is ambiguous. The CDR3 totals 18 residues. Trimming removed 0 bases at V and 0 bases at J, with 15 bases between. Germline V lookup: CDR1 LGHDT, CDR2 YNNKEL (reference sequence). DNA for the CDR3: TGTGCCAGCAGCCAAGAGGTCCCCAGGCAGAACTCCTACAATGAGCAGTTCTTC. This encodes CASSQEVPRQNSYNEQFF.

This clonotype was seen a few times. The rearrangement uses TRBV12-3 or TRBV12-4 and TRBJ2-1; D might be TRBD2 (5 bases). This CDR3 is built from 15 residues. V lost 4 bases to trimming and J lost 6 bases, with 16 bases between them. The CDR3 here is CASSSSQVRGNEQFF. CDR3 DNA sequence: TGTGCCAGCAGTTCATCGCAGGTCCGGGGCAATGAGCAGTTCTTC.